The 27 T cell receptor beta chains reported below all come from one sample, sequenced in a study of response to subunit inactivated influenza vaccine. TCRdb re-derived calls from the RT-PCR reads in MiXCR, one entry per CDR3 protein. The sample has 450,000 to 550,000 distinct CDR3 sequences; about 25% are singletons. The source material was CD4+ T cells sorted from PBMCs, sampled 5 to 6 days after vaccination. The receptors shown here come from a man aged 45-60 years who received an inactivated influenza vaccine.

The count of this clonotype is one. V is TRBV5-1 and J is TRBJ2-3, with unresolved D. Per the germline V gene, CDR1 is SGHRS and CDR2 is YFSETQ. CDR3 length: 15 amino acids. Trimming pared 2 bases from V and 2 bases from J, leaving 12 bases between. CDR3 loop: CASSFSSVPTDTQYF. DNA for the CDR3: TGCGCCAGCAGCTTTTCGTCAGTTCCCACAGATACGCAGTATTTT.

The V call is TRBV5-1, the J call TRBJ2-7; TRBD1 is a possible D gene (6 bases). Germline assignment: CDR1 SGHRS and CDR2 YFSETQ. The CDR3 consists of 13 residues. V gave up 7 bases and J gave up 3 bases, with 14 bases separating them. The DNA for the CDR3 is TGCGCCAGCGGCCTCGACAGGTTCTACGAGCAGTACTTC. It translates to CASGLDRFYEQYF.

The chain links TRBV6-6 to TRBJ2-7; no clear D. The V end was cut by 3 bases, the J end by 3 bases, with 6 bases between. CDR1 MNHNY and CDR2 SVGAGI come from the germline V gene (reference sequence). The CDR3 has 12 amino acids. The CDR3 DNA sequence: TGTGCCAGCAGTTATCGGAGCTACGAGCAGTACTTC. Amino acids: CASSYRSYEQYF.

This clonotype was counted at least ten times. The chain carries TRBV12-3 or TRBV12-4 and TRBJ2-1; 9 bases fit TRBD2. CDR3 length equals 14 residues. Unmatched junction bases numbered 6, after V lost 3 bases and J lost 9 bases. The CDR3 is CASSFPSGMGEQFF. CDR3 in DNA: TGTGCCAGCAGTTTCCCTAGCGGGATGGGTGAGCAGTTCTTC.

In DNA form, the CDR3 reads TGTGCCACCAAAGCGGGGGGGTACAATGAGCAGTTCTTC. This gives the protein CATKAGGYNEQFF. V usage is TRBV24-1 and J usage is TRBJ2-1; 10 nucleotides line up with TRBD2. Germline CDR1 KGHDR, CDR2 SFDVKD. The J segment lost 4 bases and the V segment lost 8 bases, leaving 1 base of the junction unmatched. The CDR3 spans 13 residues.

J is TRBJ1-1 and V is TRBV12-3 or TRBV12-4; possible D gene TRBD1, 5 bases. CDR3 size: 14 residues. Trimming left V 7 bases short and J 0 bases short, with 12 bases between. The CDR3 DNA reads TGTGCCAGCACAGTGACAGCCATGAACACTGAAGCTTTCTTT. Amino acid sequence: CASTVTAMNTEAFF.

This clonotype has a count of ten or more. The V and J genes are TRBV7-2 and TRBJ2-7, with D hard to call. The CDR3 runs 14 residues. V lost 1 base and J lost 4, with 11 bases in between. Germline-derived CDR1 and CDR2 are SGHTA and FQGNSA. CDR3 region: CASSLDSLSYEQYF. Written as DNA, the CDR3 is TGTGCCAGCAGCTTAGACAGCCTTTCGTACGAGCAGTACTTC.

V is TRBV20-1 and J is TRBJ2-3, with D hard to call. CDR3 length equals 12 residues. Trimming left V 5 bases short and J 0 bases short, with 6 bases between. Germline V gives CDR1 DFQATT, CDR2 SNEGSKA (reference sequence). This chain's CDR3 is CSAPSSTDTQYF. The CDR3 nucleotides read TGCAGTGCTCCCTCTAGCACAGATACGCAGTATTTT.

This chain connects TRBV6-2 or TRBV6-3 to TRBJ2-1; D is possibly TRBD2 (5 bases). Germline values: CDR1 MNHEY, CDR2 SVGEGT. CDR3 length equals 16 residues. Between the trimmed V and J ends, which lost 7 bases and 2 bases, there was a span of 18 bases. The CDR3: CASNLEGRLTYNEQFF. CDR3 sequence (DNA): TGTGCCAGCAACCTAGAGGGCAGGCTTACCTACAATGAGCAGTTCTTC.

This clonotype occurred a few times. The rearrangement uses TRBV6-2 or TRBV6-3 and TRBJ2-5; TRBD2 might be the D (6 bases). Germline CDR1 and CDR2: MNHEY and SVGEGT. The CDR3 runs to 13 residues. Trimming pared 4 bases from V and 7 bases from J, leaving 13 bases between. The CDR3 is CASSWDLRGTQYF. DNA of the CDR3: TGTGCCAGCAGTTGGGACTTGCGGGGGACCCAGTACTTC.

This sequence joins TRBV28 and TRBJ2-3; a possible D gene is TRBD1 (6 bases). This CDR3 is 13 amino acids long. CDR1 MDHEN and CDR2 SYDVKM come from the germline V gene. Trimming removed 10 bases from V and 0 bases from J, with 11 bases in between. CDR3 DNA sequence: TGTGCCACTCAAGGGGGAAGCACAGATACGCAGTATTTT. Encoded protein: CATQGGSTDTQYF.

The chain links TRBV7-3 to TRBJ2-2; TRBD1 aligns across 7 bases. V lost 5 bases and J lost 5; bases outside the gene matches: 5. Per the germline V gene, CDR1 is SGHTA and CDR2 is FQGTGA. The CDR3 consists of 14 residues. CDR3: CASSPTGLTGELFF. CDR3 nucleotide sequence: TGTGCCAGCAGCCCGACAGGGCTAACCGGGGAGCTGTTTTTT. Looking up the rest from reference TRBV7-3 and TRBJ2-2 gives the full variable domain: GAGVSQTPSNKVTEKGKYVELRCDPISGHTALYWYRQSLGQGPEFLIYFQGTGAADDSGLPNDRFFAVRPEGSVSTLKIQRTERGDSAVYLCASSPTGLTGELFFGEGSRLTVL.

The chain links TRBV5-1 to TRBJ2-1; 10 nucleotides match TRBD2. Germline CDR1 SGHRS, CDR2 YFSETQ. The CDR3 covers 15 residues. V lost 4 bases and J lost 7; bases outside the gene matches: 8. The CDR3 is CASSKGTSAQNEQFF. Written as DNA, the CDR3 is TGCGCCAGCAGCAAGGGGACTAGCGCCCAAAATGAGCAGTTCTTC.

V usage is TRBV24-1 and J usage is TRBJ2-5, with TRBD1 matching over 7 bases. Trimming cost V 10 bases and J 5 bases; bases outside gene matches: 12. Germline CDR1 and CDR2: KGHDR and SFDVKD. The CDR3 sequence is 14 residues long. In DNA form, the CDR3 reads TGTGCCACGTCGGAGACAGGGTTCGGGGAGACCCAGTACTTC. Protein sequence: CATSETGFGETQYF.

This clonotype appeared a few times. V usage is TRBV5-1 and J usage is TRBJ2-1, with 14 bases lining up with TRBD2. CDR1 and CDR2 from the germline V gene are SGHRS and YFSETQ. Trimming removed 4 bases from V and 8 bases from J; junction bases left unmatched: 8. This CDR3 spans 16 amino acids. The CDR3, as DNA: TGCGCCAGCAGCGTACGAGGGACTAGCGGGAGACATGAGCAGTTCTTC. This sequence encodes CASSVRGTSGRHEQFF.

This clonotype showed up just a few times. The chain is built from TRBV10-3 and TRBJ2-3; D perhaps matches TRBD1 (6 bases). The CDR3 extends over 19 amino acids. Germline V gives CDR1 ENHRY, CDR2 SYGVKD. V was shortened by 2 bases and J by 3 bases, with 24 bases between the two germline ends. CDR3 loop: CAISEPKTGTIIVTDTQYF. The CDR3 coding sequence is TGTGCCATCAGTGAGCCCAAGACCGGGACAATAATTGTGACAGATACGCAGTATTTT.

This clonotype came up a few times. The chain has TRBV12-3 or TRBV12-4 and TRBJ2-1, with 8 bases that match TRBD1. J lost 8 bases, V lost 8 bases, and 8 bases had no gene match. The CDR3 sequence is 13 residues long. CDR3 amino acids: CASFAGGFYEQFF. The CDR3 nucleotides are TGTGCCAGCTTCGCAGGGGGCTTCTATGAGCAGTTCTTC.

This clonotype was counted once. This may come from a read error, since a much larger clone is one base off. The CDR3 bases are TGTGCCAGCAGCTGGGACAGAAACTATGGCTACACCTTC. It encodes CASSWDRNYGYTF. V and J are TRBV7-2 and TRBJ1-2; 7 nucleotides align to TRBD1. Germline CDR1 and CDR2: SGHTA and FQGNSA. CDR3 length: 13 amino acids. Trimming at V came to 4 bases and at J to 2 bases, leaving 1 base not matched to a gene.

The chain uses TRBV5-8 and TRBJ2-1, with D possibly matching TRBD2 (5 bases). The CDR3 consists of 16 residues. The V gene lost 0 bases and the J gene lost 2 bases, with 12 bases spanning the gap. The germline V gene encodes CDR1 SGHTS and CDR2 YDEGEE. As DNA, the CDR3 is TGTGCCAGCAGCTTGGCCCCGGAAGCGGCCTACAATGAGCAGTTCTTC. It codes for CASSLAPEAAYNEQFF.

This clonotype was found once. The chain uses TRBV4-1 and TRBJ1-1; 7 positions agree with TRBD1. V was pared by 4 bases and J by 1 base, with 3 bases of the junction left unmatched. This CDR3 has 14 residues. The germline CDR1 and CDR2 sequences are MGHRA and YSYEKL. CDR3 sequence: CASSPDRANTEAFF. Here the CDR3 DNA reads TGCGCCAGCAGCCCAGACAGGGCGAACACTGAAGCTTTCTTT.

This clonotype was observed a few times. The rearrangement joins TRBV5-1 to TRBJ2-2; 11 nucleotides agree with TRBD2. CDR1 is SGHRS and CDR2 is YFSETQ in the germline V gene. Trimming cost V 1 base and J 1 base; bases outside gene matches: 6. The CDR3 sequence is 18 residues long. CDR3 region: CASSLTTGLAVNTGELFF. CDR3 nucleotides: TGCGCCAGCAGCTTGACTACGGGACTAGCGGTGAACACCGGGGAGCTGTTTTTT. Full variable domain (rest looked up from reference TRBV5-1 and TRBJ2-2): KAGVTQTPRYLIKTRGQQVTLSCSPISGHRSVSWYQQTPGQGLQFLFEYFSETQRNKGNFPGRFSGRQFSNSRSEMNVSTLELGDSALYLCASSLTTGLAVNTGELFFGEGSRLTVL.

J is TRBJ2-7 and V is TRBV11-2; D gene unclear. The CDR3 runs 12 residues. Per germline, CDR1 SGHAT and CDR2 FQNNGV. Trimming pared 5 bases from V and 5 bases from J, leaving 10 bases between. The chain's CDR3 is CASSKSVDEQYF. CDR3 bases: TGTGCCAGCAGCAAATCCGTCGACGAGCAGTACTTC.

The chain joins TRBV21-1 to TRBJ2-5; the table names TRBD2, a call not compared with the DNA. TRBV21-1 is noted as a pseudogene. The CDR3 has 16 amino acids. CDR3 loop: CASSKVAGGPLETQYF. The CDR3 coding sequence is TGTGCCAGCAGCAAGGTAGCGGGGGGGCCATTGGAGACCCAGTACTTC.

The rearrangement joins TRBV7-2 to TRBJ2-7; the match to TRBD1 covers 9 bases. Germline V gene lookup returns CDR1 SGHTA and CDR2 FQGNSA. Losses at the gene ends were 6 bases for V and 4 bases for J; bases not matched to a gene: 7. The length of the CDR3 is 14 residues. For the CDR3, the DNA is TGTGCCAGCAGTTCCGGGACAGGGAAATACGAGCAGTACTTC. It translates to CASSSGTGKYEQYF. The whole variable domain, filled in from reference TRBV7-2 and TRBJ2-7, reads GAGVSQSPSNKVTEKGKDVELRCDPISGHTALYWYRQSLGQGLEFLIYFQGNSAPDKSGLPSDRFSAERTGGSVSTLTIQRTQQEDSAVYLCASSSGTGKYEQYFGPGTRLTVT.

This clonotype was counted between two and nine times. The chain combines TRBV5-1 with TRBJ2-5; no clear D. CDR1 and CDR2 (germline): SGHRS, YFSETQ. This CDR3 region has 13 residues. Deletions cut 4 bases from V and 5 bases from J, with 12 bases between. Here the CDR3 DNA reads TGCGCCAGCAGCATTCCTACCGTGGAGACCCAGTACTTC. The encoded protein is CASSIPTVETQYF.

The CDR3 protein is CASSSRQPQHF. DNA of the CDR3: TGTGCCAGCAGCTCGAGGCAGCCCCAGCATTTT. J is TRBJ1-5 and V is TRBV7-2; no reliable D call. CDR1 and CDR2 (germline): SGHTA, FQGNSA. The CDR3 is made up of 11 amino acids. Trimming pared 4 bases from V and 7 bases from J, leaving 5 bases between. The whole variable domain, filled in from reference TRBV7-2 and TRBJ1-5, reads GAGVSQSPSNKVTEKGKDVELRCDPISGHTALYWYRQSLGQGLEFLIYFQGNSAPDKSGLPSDRFSAERTGGSVSTLTIQRTQQEDSAVYLCASSSRQPQHFGDGTRLSIL.

This clonotype was detected a few times. V and J are TRBV15 and TRBJ2-5, with 11 nucleotides matching TRBD2. The CDR3 covers 20 residues. With V trimmed by 2 bases and J by 5 bases, 19 bases remained unmatched. Germline V gene lookup returns CDR1 LNHNV and CDR2 YYDKDF (reference sequence). The DNA of the CDR3 is TGTGCCACCAGCAGACCGCCGGGGACAGTGTTAGCGGGAGGGTTGGAGACCCAGTACTTC. Its translation: CATSRPPGTVLAGGLETQYF.